This T cell receptor (beta chain) is from a study of blood T cell repertoires in COVID-19. Study-level background: PBMCs, B-cell-depleted T cells, or T cells were the source of the cDNA or gDNA that made up the material.

As handled by the study authors: Nucleated cell counts were estimated from reference gene primer amplification. Using immunoSEQ multiplex PCR, the repertoire was profiled, and TCRdb retains in-frame clones only, with some absent. The V and J calls and clone size are taken from that table; D and trimming were inferred from the DNA. The sample has 200,000 to 300,000 clones, roughly 81% seen once; the top ten hold around 7.5%. Germline V CDR1 and CDR2: LGHDT, YNNKEL (reference sequence). The CDR3 has 16 amino acids. V shed 4 bases and J 0 bases; nucleotides not matched to a gene: 6. J is TRBJ1-5 and V is TRBV3-1 (or the pseudogene TRBV3-2); 7 nucleotides align to TRBD1. The TCR comes from a woman older than 75 with COVID-19, enrolled during active disease. Specimen: peripheral blood. In nucleotides, the CDR3 is TGTGCCAGCAGCCGTGGGACAGCAAATAGCAATCAGCCCCAGCATTTT. It is translated as CASSRGTANSNQPQHF.